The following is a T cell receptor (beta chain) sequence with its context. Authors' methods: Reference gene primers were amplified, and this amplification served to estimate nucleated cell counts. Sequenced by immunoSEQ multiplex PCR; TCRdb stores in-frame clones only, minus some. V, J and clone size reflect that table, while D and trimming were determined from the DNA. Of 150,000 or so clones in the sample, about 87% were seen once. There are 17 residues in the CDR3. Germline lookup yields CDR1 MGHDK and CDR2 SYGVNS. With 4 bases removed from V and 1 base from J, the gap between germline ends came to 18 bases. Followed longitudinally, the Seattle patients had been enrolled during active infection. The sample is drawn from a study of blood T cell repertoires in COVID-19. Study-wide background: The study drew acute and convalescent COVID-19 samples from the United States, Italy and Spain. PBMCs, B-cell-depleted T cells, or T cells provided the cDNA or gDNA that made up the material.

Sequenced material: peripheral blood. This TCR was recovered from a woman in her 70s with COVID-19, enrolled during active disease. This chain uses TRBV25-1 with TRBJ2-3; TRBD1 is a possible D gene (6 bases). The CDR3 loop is CASSAQGKGSGTDTQYF. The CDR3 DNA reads TGTGCCAGCAGTGCCCAGGGGAAGGGCTCGGGCACAGATACGCAGTATTTT.